This T cell receptor beta chain was retrieved from a study of patients and donors after allogeneic stem cell transplantation. TCRdb itself ran the RT-PCR reads through MiXCR, one entry per CDR3 protein. Of about 15,000 distinct CDR3 sequences in the sample, roughly a quarter were seen once. Looked up from germline, CDR1 is SGHTA and CDR2 is FQGNSA. V was pared by 3 bases and J by 0 bases, with 4 bases of the junction left unmatched. This CDR3 is 16 amino acids long. This sequence originates from a human donor who was either an allogeneic HSCT recipient or a stem cell or donor lymphocyte infusion donor (not recorded which). It is not recorded whose cells these are; they may come from a transplant donor. The chain employs TRBV7-2 and TRBJ1-1; TRBD1 matches at 10 bases. Input material: blood, either unsorted or a sorted T cell fraction (not recorded which). The DNA for the CDR3 is TGTGCCAGCAGCTTGGGACAGGGGAGAATGAACACTGAAGCTTTCTTT. Encoded protein: CASSLGQGRMNTEAFF.